One TCR beta chain is described in this entry. These newly diagnosed stage II-IVA oral cavity squamous cell carcinoma patients had no prior systemic or radiation treatment. The CDR3 totals 13 residues. Trimming cost V 6 bases and J 5 bases, with 11 bases left between them. The V gene's germline CDR1 is MNHEY and CDR2 SMNVEV (reference sequence). This entry comes from a study of neoadjuvant anti-PD-1 for oral cavity cancer. About the research overall: Before surgery, most patients got three to four biweekly 3 mg/kg nivolumab doses.

Libraries were prepared by immunoSEQ multiplex PCR; TCRdb keeps only in-frame clonotypes and omits some of them. Of several thousand clones in the sample, 60% were seen once. The chain is built from TRBV27 and TRBJ1-5, with a tentative D call TRBD1 (6 bases). The receptor was isolated from a person aged 40 to 85 with oral cavity squamous cell carcinoma. The input for sequencing was tumor tissue, taken before nivolumab (anti-PD-1) treatment. The DNA of the CDR3 is TGTGCCAGCAGCCAGAGGGGGGATCAGCCCCAGCATTTT. Encoded protein: CASSQRGDQPQHF.